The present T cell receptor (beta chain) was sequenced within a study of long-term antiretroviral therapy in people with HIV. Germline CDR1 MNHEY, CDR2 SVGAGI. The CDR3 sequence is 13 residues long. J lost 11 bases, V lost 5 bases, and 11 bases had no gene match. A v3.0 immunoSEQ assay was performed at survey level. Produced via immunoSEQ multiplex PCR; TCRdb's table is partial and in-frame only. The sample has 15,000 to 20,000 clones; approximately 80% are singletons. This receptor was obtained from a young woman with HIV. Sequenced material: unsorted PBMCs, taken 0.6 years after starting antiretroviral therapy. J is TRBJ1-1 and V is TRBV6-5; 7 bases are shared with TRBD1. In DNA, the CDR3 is TGTGCCAGCAGTCCCCGACAGGGCCGACTGGCTTTCTTT. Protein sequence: CASSPRQGRLAFF.